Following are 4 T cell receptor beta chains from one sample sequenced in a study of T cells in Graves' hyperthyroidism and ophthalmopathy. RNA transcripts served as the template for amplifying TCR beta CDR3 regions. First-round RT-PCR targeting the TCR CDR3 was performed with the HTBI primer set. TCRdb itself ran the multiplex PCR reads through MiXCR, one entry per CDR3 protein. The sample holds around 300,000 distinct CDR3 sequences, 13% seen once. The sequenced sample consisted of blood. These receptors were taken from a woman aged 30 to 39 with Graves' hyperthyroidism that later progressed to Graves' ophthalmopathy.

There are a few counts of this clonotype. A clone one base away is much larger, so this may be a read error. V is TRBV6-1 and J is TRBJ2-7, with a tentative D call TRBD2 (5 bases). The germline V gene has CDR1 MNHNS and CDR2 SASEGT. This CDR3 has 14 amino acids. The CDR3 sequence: CASRLRRRTYEQCF. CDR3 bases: TGTGCCAGCAGGCTCCGGAGGCGGACCTACGAGCAGTGCTTC.

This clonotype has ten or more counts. CDR3 nucleotide sequence: TGTGCCTGGATAATGGGGGGGACAGGGACCTACGAGCAGTACTTC. It yields the protein CAWIMGGTGTYEQYF. The rearrangement links TRBV30 to TRBJ2-7, with 9 nucleotides matching TRBD1. Germline V gene lookup returns CDR1 GTSNPN and CDR2 SVGIG (reference sequence). V shed 4 bases and J 2 bases; nucleotides not matched to a gene: 9. This CDR3 contains 15 residues.

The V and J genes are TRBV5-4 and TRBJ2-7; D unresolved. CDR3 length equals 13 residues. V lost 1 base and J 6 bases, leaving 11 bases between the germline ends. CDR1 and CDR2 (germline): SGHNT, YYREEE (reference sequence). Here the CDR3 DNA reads TGTGCCAGCAGCTTGTTCGGCCGCCGCGAGCAGTACTTC. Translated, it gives CASSLFGRREQYF.

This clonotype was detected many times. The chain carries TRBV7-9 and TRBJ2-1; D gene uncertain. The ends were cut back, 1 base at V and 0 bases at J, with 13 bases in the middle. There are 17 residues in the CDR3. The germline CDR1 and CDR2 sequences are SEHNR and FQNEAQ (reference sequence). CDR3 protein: CASSLEIGRSSYNEQFF. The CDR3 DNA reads TGTGCCAGCAGCTTAGAGATTGGGCGGAGCTCCTACAATGAGCAGTTCTTC.